This T cell receptor (beta chain) originates from a study of shared T cell receptors in the human thymus. Germline loops: CDR1 MNHEY, CDR2 SMNVEV (reference sequence). V shed 0 bases, J shed 7 bases, and the junction held 12 bases outside the gene matches. This CDR3 contains 16 residues. Clones were sequenced by immunoSEQ multiplex PCR, and TCRdb holds only the in-frame ones, with some missing. The sample lists some 660,000 clones; more than 75% were seen once. The same data also contributed to another study, on human thymus T cells. This second study says: Obtained as resections during corrective heart surgery, the thymus tissue was then studied. In thymic and blood repertoires alike, V and J usage looked biased.

Sequencing was carried out using thymocytes. This TCR came from a boy in the first two years of life with a congenital heart defect. V is TRBV27 and J is TRBJ2-7; 7 bases line up with TRBD2. CDR3: CASSLSGTTSLGEQYF. The CDR3 nucleotides are TGTGCCAGCAGTTTATCGGGGACTACGTCCTTGGGGGAGCAGTACTTC.